Each of the 12 T cell receptor beta chains below was sequenced from the same sample in a study of cytomegalovirus exposure and HLA in healthy donors. PCR amplification relied on 60 Vbeta primers (plus 13 Jbeta primers). TCRdb's copy holds only in-frame clones and misses some; the assay was immunoSEQ multiplex PCR. The sample holds about 130,000 clones, roughly 71% seen once. Sequencing used PBMCs. Every receptor here comes from a woman aged 50 to 60 in good health and CMV-seropositive.

The chain combines TRBV5-4 with TRBJ2-5; possibly TRBD1 for D (6 bases). Germline-derived CDR1 and CDR2 are SGHNT and YYREEE (reference sequence). The CDR3 extends over 18 amino acids. Deletions cut 4 bases from V and 1 base from J, with 23 bases between. DNA of the CDR3: TGTGCCAGCAGCCTCTCAGCGGCTGGGGGCGGCCCCCAAGAGACCCAGTACTTC. Translating it yields CASSLSAAGGGPQETQYF.

The chain combines TRBV25-1 with TRBJ2-7; 10 nucleotides match TRBD2. CDR3 length: 16 amino acids. Trimming at V came to 4 bases and at J to 7 bases, leaving 13 bases not matched to a gene. The V gene's germline CDR1 is MGHDK and CDR2 SYGVNS. CDR3 in DNA: TGTGCCAGCAGTGCTCCTAGCGGGGGAACCTCTGGGGAGCAGTACTTC. It encodes CASSAPSGGTSGEQYF.

This clone was seen a handful of times. This chain links TRBV6-5 with TRBJ2-2; D is possibly TRBD2 (5 bases). Between the trimmed V and J ends, which lost 8 bases and 5 bases, there was a span of 12 bases. This CDR3 contains 13 residues. Germline CDR1 reads MNHEY; CDR2 reads SVGAGI. CDR3 region: CASRGIMTGELFF. The CDR3 bases are TGTGCCAGCCGGGGAATAATGACCGGGGAGCTGTTTTTT.

The chain joins TRBV30 to TRBJ2-2; no firm D call. This CDR3 is built from 14 residues. Trimming cost V 2 bases and J 9 bases, with 16 bases left between them. Germline values: CDR1 GTSNPN, CDR2 SVGIG (reference sequence). CDR3 DNA sequence: TGTGCCTGGAGTATAGCCCCCACAACCCGGGAGCTGTTTTTT. This encodes CAWSIAPTTRELFF.

The table lists this clone with a count of one. The chain couples TRBV6-6 to TRBJ1-2; 9 nucleotides agree with TRBD1. Germline lookup yields CDR1 MNHNY and CDR2 SVGAGI (reference sequence). This CDR3 is 14 amino acids long. J was trimmed by 4 bases and V by 8 bases; bases with no gene match: 8. Written as DNA, the CDR3 is TGTGCCAGCCACGAGGGACAGGGCTTCTATGGCTACACCTTC. This encodes CASHEGQGFYGYTF.

CDR3 region: CASSPSGGVNTEAFF. CDR3 nucleotide sequence: TGTGCCAGCAGCCCATCGGGGGGGGTGAACACTGAAGCTTTCTTT. The V and J genes are TRBV7-2 and TRBJ1-1; tentatively, D is TRBD1 (5 bases). The CDR3 spans 15 residues. V was pared by 5 bases and J by 0 bases, with 13 bases between. Germline CDR1 reads SGHTA; CDR2 reads FQGNSA.

This clone was seen more than once but under ten times. J is TRBJ2-7 and V is TRBV5-4; D gene ambiguous. The CDR3 is 12 residues long. Per germline, CDR1 SGHNT and CDR2 YYREEE (reference sequence). The germline V and J ends were trimmed by 0 bases and 3 bases, with 4 bases remaining between them. The CDR3 coding sequence is TGTGCCAGCAGCTTGGGCGGCTACGAGCAGTACTTC. Its protein product is CASSLGGYEQYF.

The chain combines TRBV2 with TRBJ1-2; 11 positions agree with TRBD1. Looked up from germline, CDR1 is SNHLY and CDR2 is FYNNEI. The CDR3 length is 15 residues. Trimming removed 6 bases from V and 8 bases from J; junction bases left unmatched: 11. CDR3: CASRTIRDRGYGYTF. In nucleotides, the CDR3 is TGTGCCAGCAGGACTATCCGGGACAGGGGGTACGGCTACACCTTC.

This chain uses TRBV5-4 with TRBJ2-3; 9 bases match TRBD2. This CDR3 region has 16 residues. V lost 9 bases, J lost 4 bases, and 15 bases stayed unmatched. Germline V gene data show CDR1 as SGHNT and CDR2 as YYREEE (reference sequence). The CDR3 loop reads CATKGIGLASPDTQYF. CDR3 DNA: TGTGCCACCAAAGGAATCGGACTAGCGAGTCCAGATACGCAGTATTTT.

The chain has TRBV5-4 and TRBJ1-1; TRBD1 might be the D (6 bases). This CDR3 region has 15 residues. CDR1 is SGHNT, CDR2 YYREEE, per germline (reference sequence). V was clipped by 0 bases and J by 8 bases, with 17 bases between them. In nucleotides, the CDR3 is TGTGCCAGCAGCTTGGGCCCCGCATTCGACAGGGAAGCTTTCTTT. Amino acids: CASSLGPAFDREAFF.

This clone occurred once. The chain joins TRBV4-3 to TRBJ2-5; D is perhaps TRBD1 (6 bases). The CDR3 length is 19 residues. With 1 base removed from V and 1 base from J, the gap between germline ends came to 22 bases. Germline V lookup: CDR1 LGHNA, CDR2 YSLEER. The CDR3 nucleotides read TGCGCCAGCAGCCAAGCCCATCATTTACCCGACAGGCCCCAAGAGACCCAGTACTTC. The encoded protein is CASSQAHHLPDRPQETQYF.

A few counts support this clone. This rearrangement joins TRBV5-1 to TRBJ1-1, with TRBD1 identical over 9 bases. There are 16 residues in the CDR3. CDR1 SGHRS and CDR2 YFSETQ come from the germline V gene. V shed 2 bases, J shed 7 bases, and the junction held 12 bases outside the gene matches. CDR3 in amino acids: CASSFATGGGGDEAFF. The DNA of the CDR3 is TGCGCCAGCAGCTTCGCCACAGGGGGCGGAGGGGATGAAGCTTTCTTT.